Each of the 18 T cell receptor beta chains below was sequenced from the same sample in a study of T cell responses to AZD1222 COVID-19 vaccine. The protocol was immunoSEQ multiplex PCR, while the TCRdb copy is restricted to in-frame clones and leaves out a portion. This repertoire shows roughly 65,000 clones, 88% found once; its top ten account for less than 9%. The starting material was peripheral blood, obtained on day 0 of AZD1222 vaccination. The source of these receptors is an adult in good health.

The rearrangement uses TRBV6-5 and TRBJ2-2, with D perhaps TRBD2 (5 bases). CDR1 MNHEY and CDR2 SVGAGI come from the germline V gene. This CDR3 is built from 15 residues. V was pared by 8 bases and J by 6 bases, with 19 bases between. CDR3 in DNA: TGTGCCAGCTCGTCGGGGAGTCTGGATTCCGGGGAGCTGTTTTTT. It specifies CASSSGSLDSGELFF.

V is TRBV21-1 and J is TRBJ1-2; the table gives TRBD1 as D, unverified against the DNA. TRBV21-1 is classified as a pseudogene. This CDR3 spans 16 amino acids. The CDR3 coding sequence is TGTGCCCACCAAAAATACAGGGGACCCCCCTTCTATGGCTACACCTTC. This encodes CAHQKYRGPPFYGYTF.

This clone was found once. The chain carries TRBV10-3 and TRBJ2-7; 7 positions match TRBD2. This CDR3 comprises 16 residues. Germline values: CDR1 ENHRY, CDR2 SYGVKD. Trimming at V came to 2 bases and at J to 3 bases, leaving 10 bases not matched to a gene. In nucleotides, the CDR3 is TGTGCCATCAGTGAGAAGAAAGGGACTAATTTCTACGAGCAGTACTTC. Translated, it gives CAISEKKGTNFYEQYF.

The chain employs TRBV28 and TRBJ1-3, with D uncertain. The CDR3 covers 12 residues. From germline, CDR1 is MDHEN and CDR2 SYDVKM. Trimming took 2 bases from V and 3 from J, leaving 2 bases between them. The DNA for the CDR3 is TGTGCCAGCAGTTTAGGTGGAAACACCATATATTTT. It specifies CASSLGGNTIYF.

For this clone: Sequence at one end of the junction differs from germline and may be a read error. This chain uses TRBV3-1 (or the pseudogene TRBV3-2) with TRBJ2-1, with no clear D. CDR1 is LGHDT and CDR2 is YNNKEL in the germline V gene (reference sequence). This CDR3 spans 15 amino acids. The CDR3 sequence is CASSTPRSSSNEQFF. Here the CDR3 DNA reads TGTGCCAGCAGCACACCGAGGAGTTCCTCCAATGAGCAGTTCTTC.

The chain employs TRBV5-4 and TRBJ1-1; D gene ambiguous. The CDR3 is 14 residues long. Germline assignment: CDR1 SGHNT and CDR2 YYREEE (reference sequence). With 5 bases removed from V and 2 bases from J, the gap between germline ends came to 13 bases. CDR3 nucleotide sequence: TGTGCCAGCAGGCGAGAAATAGCCAACACTGAAGCTTTCTTT. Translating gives CASRREIANTEAFF.

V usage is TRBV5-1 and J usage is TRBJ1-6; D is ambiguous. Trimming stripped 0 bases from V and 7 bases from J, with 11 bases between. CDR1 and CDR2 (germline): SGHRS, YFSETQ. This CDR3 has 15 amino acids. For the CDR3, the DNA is TGCGCCAGCAGCTTGGTAGGATCAGAGAATTCACCCCTCCACTTT. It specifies CASSLVGSENSPLHF.

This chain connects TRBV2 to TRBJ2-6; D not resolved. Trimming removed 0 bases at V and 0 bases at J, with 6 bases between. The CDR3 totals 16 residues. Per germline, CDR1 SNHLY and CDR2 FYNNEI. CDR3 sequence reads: CASSEAGSSGANVLTF. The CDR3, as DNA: TGTGCCAGCAGTGAAGCGGGTAGCTCTGGGGCCAACGTCCTGACTTTC.

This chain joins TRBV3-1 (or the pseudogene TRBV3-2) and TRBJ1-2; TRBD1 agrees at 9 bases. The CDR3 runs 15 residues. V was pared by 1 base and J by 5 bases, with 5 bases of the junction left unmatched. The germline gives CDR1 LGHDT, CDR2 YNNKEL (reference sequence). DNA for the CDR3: TGTGCCAGCAGCCAAGGGGGACAGGGCCCTTATGGCTACACCTTC. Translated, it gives CASSQGGQGPYGYTF.

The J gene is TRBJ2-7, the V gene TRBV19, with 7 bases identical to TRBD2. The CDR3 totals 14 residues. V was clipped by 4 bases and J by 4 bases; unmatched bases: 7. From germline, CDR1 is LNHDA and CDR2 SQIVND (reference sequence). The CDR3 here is CASSNPGLSYEQYF. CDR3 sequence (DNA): TGTGCCAGTAGTAACCCGGGACTATCTTACGAGCAGTACTTC.

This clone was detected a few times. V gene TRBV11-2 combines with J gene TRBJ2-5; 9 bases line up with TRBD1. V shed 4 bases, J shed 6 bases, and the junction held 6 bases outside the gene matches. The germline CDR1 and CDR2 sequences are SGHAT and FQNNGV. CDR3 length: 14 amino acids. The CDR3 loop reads CASSSTGGGKTQYF. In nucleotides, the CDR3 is TGTGCCAGCAGCTCGACAGGGGGGGGGAAGACCCAGTACTTC.

CDR3 region: CASSEGSGLTNTEAFF. Here the CDR3 DNA reads TGTGCCAGCAGTGAAGGATCCGGGTTAACGAACACTGAAGCTTTCTTT. This rearrangement joins TRBV6-1 to TRBJ1-1; unclear D gene. The CDR3 is 16 residues long. Germline values: CDR1 MNHNS, CDR2 SASEGT. The germline V and J ends were trimmed by 1 base and 1 base, with 13 bases remaining between them.

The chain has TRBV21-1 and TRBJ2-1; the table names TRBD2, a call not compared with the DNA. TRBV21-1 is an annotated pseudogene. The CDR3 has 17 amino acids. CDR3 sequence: CASSKRGGSGSGNEQFF. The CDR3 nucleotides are TGTGCCAGCAGCAAACGAGGGGGTAGCGGGAGCGGCAATGAGCAGTTCTTC.

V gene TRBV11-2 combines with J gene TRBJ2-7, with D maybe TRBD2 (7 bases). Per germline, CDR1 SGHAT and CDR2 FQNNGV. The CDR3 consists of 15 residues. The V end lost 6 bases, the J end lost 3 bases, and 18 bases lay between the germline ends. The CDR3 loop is CASRPLGGGFYEQYF. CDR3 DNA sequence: TGTGCCAGCAGGCCCCTAGGGGGGGGGTTCTACGAGCAGTACTTC.

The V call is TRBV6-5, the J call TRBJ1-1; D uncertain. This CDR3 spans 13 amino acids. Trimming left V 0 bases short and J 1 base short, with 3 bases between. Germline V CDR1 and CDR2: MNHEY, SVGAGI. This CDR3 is CASSYSENTEAFF. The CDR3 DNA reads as TGTGCCAGCAGTTACTCAGAGAACACTGAAGCTTTCTTT.

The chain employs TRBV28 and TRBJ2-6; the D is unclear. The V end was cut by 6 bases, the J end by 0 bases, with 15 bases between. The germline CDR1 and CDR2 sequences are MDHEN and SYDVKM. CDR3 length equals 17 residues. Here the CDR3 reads CASRRGPALSGANVLTF. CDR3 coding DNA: TGTGCCAGCAGGAGAGGCCCTGCCCTCTCTGGGGCCAACGTCCTGACTTTC. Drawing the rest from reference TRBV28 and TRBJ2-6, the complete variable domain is DVKVTQSSRYLVKRTGEKVFLECVQDMDHENMFWYRQDPGLGLRLIYFSYDVKMKEKGDIPEGYSVSREKKERFSLILESASTNQTSMYLCASRRGPALSGANVLTFGAGSRLTVL.

The CDR3 DNA reads as TGTGCCAGCAGTCTGGGACAGGGAACGAGGACTGAAGCTTTCTTT. Amino acid sequence: CASSLGQGTRTEAFF. V is TRBV6-4 and J is TRBJ1-1; 9 positions match TRBD1. This CDR3 has 15 residues. In germline, CDR1 is MRHNA, CDR2 SNTAGT. The trim removed 5 bases at V and 5 bases at J, leaving 9 bases unmatched.

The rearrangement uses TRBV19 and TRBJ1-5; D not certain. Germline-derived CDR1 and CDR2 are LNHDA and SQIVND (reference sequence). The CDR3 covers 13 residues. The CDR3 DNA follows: TGTGCAAGCCTTGGGCAGATTAATCAGCCCCAGCATTTT. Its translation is CASLGQINQPQHF.